The sample holds a few counts of the clone carrying this T cell receptor beta chain. Its specificity is not known. V shed 0 bases and J 3 bases; nucleotides not matched to a gene: 2. CDR3 length: 16 amino acids. Germline CDR1 SGHRS, CDR2 YFSETQ. The sample is drawn from a study of T-cell memory formation after mild COVID-19. TCRdb reprocessed the 5' RACE reads with MiXCR, giving one entry per CDR3 protein. The data show under 300,000 distinct CDR3 sequences, 8% to 9% seen once. Study-wide results and limits: Contracting CD4+ clones sat mainly in CM and EM; CD8+ in EMRA. Memory from before infection featured some responding clones, which suggests cross-reactive memory joined.

The material sequenced was PBMCs or a T cell subset sorted from them (not recorded which). This clonotype was obtained from a man aged 18 to 35 who had mild COVID-19 (a few samples of this study predate the infection). Cell type and time point are not known. The chain carries TRBV5-1 and TRBJ2-1; TRBD2 matches at 11 bases. The CDR3 reads CASSLVTSGDYNEQFF. The DNA for the CDR3 is TGCGCCAGCAGCTTGGTGACTAGCGGGGACTACAATGAGCAGTTCTTC.